What follows are 21 T cell receptor beta chains derived from one specimen sequenced in a study of blood T cell repertoires in COVID-19. Only in-frame clones appear in the TCRdb table, and some are missing; sequencing was by immunoSEQ multiplex PCR. Of about 150,000 clones listed, 60% to 85% are singletons. The sequencing sample was made of peripheral blood. Receptors originate from a man aged 50-60 years with acute or convalescent COVID-19.

This chain joins TRBV19 and TRBJ1-6; 8 nucleotides align to TRBD1. Germline values: CDR1 LNHDA, CDR2 SQIVND (reference sequence). Unmatched junction bases numbered 9, after V lost 4 bases and J lost 10 bases. There are 15 residues in the CDR3. CDR3 nucleotides: TGTGCCAGTAGTAGAAACAGGGGGGAGAGATCACCCCTCCACTTT. It codes for CASSRNRGERSPLHF.

The V gene is TRBV28, the J gene TRBJ1-4, with 7 bases matching TRBD1. This CDR3 has 17 residues. V trimming: 4 bases; J trimming: 4 bases; junction bases outside the gene matches: 12. Germline CDR1 and CDR2: MDHEN and SYDVKM. CDR3 coding DNA: TGTGCCAGCAGTTACGGACAGGTTCTATGGGGTAATGAAAAACTGTTTTTT. Protein: CASSYGQVLWGNEKLFF.

The chain recombines TRBV6-1 with TRBJ1-1; D perhaps matches TRBD1 (6 bases). Germline V gene sequence: CDR1 MNHNS, CDR2 SASEGT. The CDR3 has 13 amino acids. Trimming removed 2 bases from V and 6 bases from J, with 10 bases in between. CDR3 amino acids: CASSERKGAEAFF. CDR3 bases: TGTGCCAGCAGTGAAAGAAAGGGGGCTGAAGCTTTCTTT.

The chain has TRBV14 and TRBJ1-1, with 9 bases lining up with TRBD1. Looked up from germline, CDR1 is SGHDN and CDR2 is FVKESK. This CDR3 region has 14 residues. V shed 3 bases and J 7 bases; nucleotides not matched to a gene: 6. The CDR3 protein is CASSQGTGSGEAFF. CDR3 DNA sequence: TGTGCCAGCAGCCAGGGGACAGGGTCTGGTGAAGCTTTCTTT.

The genes are TRBV27 and TRBJ1-1; a weak D match, TRBD1 (5 bases). The V gene lost 6 bases and the J gene lost 0 bases, with 11 bases spanning the gap. CDR3 length: 14 residues. In germline, CDR1 is MNHEY, CDR2 SMNVEV (reference sequence). The CDR3 coding sequence is TGTGCCAGCAGAGGGGTTTATATGAACACTGAAGCTTTCTTT. It specifies CASRGVYMNTEAFF.

Only one count was recorded for this clone. V and J are TRBV3-1 (or the pseudogene TRBV3-2) and TRBJ2-3; 7 bases are a match to TRBD2. The CDR3 totals 14 residues. Germline V gene sequence: CDR1 LGHDT, CDR2 YNNKEL (reference sequence). J lost 1 base, V lost 4 bases, and 2 bases had no gene match. CDR3 sequence: CASSRSGGTDTQYF. CDR3 DNA sequence: TGTGCCAGCAGCCGAAGCGGGGGCACAGATACGCAGTATTTT.

DNA for the CDR3: TGTGCCAGCAGTGATGGCCCCTCTTACAGGGGATACACCGGGGAGCTGTTTTTT. It yields the protein CASSDGPSYRGYTGELFF. V is TRBV2 and J is TRBJ2-2; 7 bases are shared with TRBD1. V shed 3 bases, J shed 3 bases, and the junction held 13 bases outside the gene matches. From germline, CDR1 is SNHLY and CDR2 FYNNEI. CDR3 length: 18 amino acids.

The genes are TRBV6-4 and TRBJ1-1; 8 nucleotides align to TRBD1. This CDR3 has 13 amino acids. Germline assignment: CDR1 MRHNA and CDR2 SNTAGT. V gave up 6 bases and J gave up 4 bases; unmatched junction bases: 4. Here the CDR3 DNA reads TGTGCCAGCAGCGTCGACAGGGGCACTGAAGCTTTCTTT. It yields the protein CASSVDRGTEAFF.

The V call is TRBV27, the J call TRBJ1-2; TRBD1 matches 9 bases. The CDR3 is 15 residues long. The germline gives CDR1 MNHEY, CDR2 SMNVEV (reference sequence). V lost 5 bases and J lost 2; bases outside the gene matches: 6. The CDR3 nucleotides read TGTGCCAGCAGTAAAGACGACAGGGGGAACTATGGCTACACCTTC. It yields the protein CASSKDDRGNYGYTF.

This chain connects TRBV13 to TRBJ1-1; 7 bases are a match to TRBD1. Germline V lookup: CDR1 PRHDT, CDR2 FYEKMQ (reference sequence). V lost 3 bases and J lost 1; bases outside the gene matches: 8. The CDR3 totals 16 residues. The CDR3, as DNA: TGTGCCAGCAGCTTCCTGGGCAGGGGGTGGAACACTGAAGCTTTCTTT. This encodes CASSFLGRGWNTEAFF.

In this sample, this clone turned up a few times. V usage is TRBV28 and J usage is TRBJ1-2; TRBD1 is a possible D gene (5 bases). CDR3 size: 11 residues. Per the germline V gene, CDR1 is MDHEN and CDR2 is SYDVKM. V gave up 6 bases and J gave up 7 bases, with 9 bases separating them. This chain's CDR3 is CASRSGIGYTF. The CDR3 DNA follows: TGTGCCAGCAGATCAGGGATTGGCTACACCTTC.

V gene TRBV9 combines with J gene TRBJ1-1; TRBD1 matches 11 bases. V trimming: 4 bases; J trimming: 5 bases; junction bases outside the gene matches: 4. The length of the CDR3 is 14 residues. The germline V gene encodes CDR1 SGDLS and CDR2 YYNGEE. The CDR3 loop is CASSLGQGGTEAFF. CDR3 sequence (DNA): TGTGCCAGCAGCTTGGGACAGGGGGGGACTGAAGCTTTCTTT.

The chain is built from TRBV23-1 and TRBJ1-1, with TRBD1 matching 7 bases. TRBV23-1 has ORF status, its function being uncertain. This CDR3 region has 13 residues. V lost 7 bases to trimming and J lost 4 bases; unmatched junction nucleotides: 6. The CDR3: CASTLTGSTEAFF. The CDR3 DNA follows: TGCGCCAGCACTCTGACAGGGAGCACTGAAGCTTTCTTT.

The chain recombines TRBV2 with TRBJ2-3, with TRBD2 matching over 7 bases. The germline V gene encodes CDR1 SNHLY and CDR2 FYNNEI. The CDR3 has 12 amino acids. J gave up 8 bases and V 1 base, and 0 bases lay outside the gene matches. CDR3 DNA sequence: TGTGCCAGCAGTGAAGGCGGGAGTACGCAGTATTTT. Amino acids: CASSEGGSTQYF.

The J gene is TRBJ1-4, the V gene TRBV5-4; TRBD1 matches at 7 bases. The V segment lost 4 bases and the J segment 2 bases; nucleotides outside the gene matches: 2. The CDR3 runs 14 residues. Germline CDR1 and CDR2: SGHNT and YYREEE (reference sequence). The CDR3 DNA reads TGTGCCAGCAGCAAGGGGGCGACTAATGAAAAACTGTTTTTT. Protein sequence: CASSKGATNEKLFF. Full variable domain (rest looked up from reference TRBV5-4 and TRBJ1-4): ETGVTQSPTHLIKTRGQQVTLRCSSQSGHNTVSWYQQALGQGPQFIFQYYREEENGRGNFPPRFSGLQFPNYSSELNVNALELDDSALYLCASSKGATNEKLFFGSGTQLSVL.

The V and J genes are TRBV30 and TRBJ1-5; a weak D match, TRBD1 (5 bases). V shed 2 bases and J shed 3 bases, with 11 bases lying between them. The CDR3 is 14 residues long. The germline V gene encodes CDR1 GTSNPN and CDR2 SVGIG (reference sequence). CDR3 in DNA: TGTGCCTGGAGTCTCGGCAGGGCCAATCAGCCCCAGCATTTT. Translation gives CAWSLGRANQPQHF. The full variable domain, with the rest looked up from reference TRBV30 and TRBJ1-5, is SQTIHQWPATLVQPVGSPLSLECTVEGTSNPNLYWYRQAAGRGLQLLFYSVGIGQISSEVPQNLSASRPQDRQFILSSKKLLLSDSGFYLCAWSLGRANQPQHFGDGTRLSIL.

The chain has TRBV12-3 or TRBV12-4 and TRBJ2-6, with D uncertain. Between the trimmed V and J ends, which lost 6 bases and 4 bases, there was a span of 7 bases. CDR3 size: 13 residues. The chain's CDR3 is CASSLSGANVLTF. The DNA for the CDR3 is TGTGCCAGCAGCCTCTCGGGGGCCAACGTCCTGACTTTC.

The chain employs TRBV11-3 and TRBJ2-5, with TRBD2 matching 9 bases. V shed 5 bases, J shed 1 base, and the junction held 8 bases outside the gene matches. This CDR3 is 16 amino acids long. CDR1 and CDR2 from the germline V gene are SGHNT and YENEEA. This chain's CDR3 is CASSKTAGGSQETQYF. In DNA, the CDR3 is TGTGCCAGCAGCAAGACGGCGGGGGGGTCCCAAGAGACCCAGTACTTC.

The chain employs TRBV7-2 and TRBJ1-5; D remains unclear. V was trimmed by 4 bases and J by 3 bases, leaving 7 bases between them. The germline gives CDR1 SGHTA, CDR2 FQGNSA. There are 13 residues in the CDR3. The CDR3 DNA follows: TGTGCCAGCAGCTCCAGGAACAATCAGCCCCAGCATTTT. It specifies CASSSRNNQPQHF.

In the case of this clone: Other DNA sequences in the sample encode the same CDR3. CDR3 protein: CASSLSGTYEQYF. CDR3 DNA sequence: TGCGCCAGCAGCTTGTCAGGGACCTACGAGCAGTACTTC. This rearrangement joins TRBV5-1 to TRBJ2-7; D perhaps matches TRBD1 (5 bases). The CDR3 is 13 amino acids. Germline assignment: CDR1 SGHRS and CDR2 YFSETQ. The V and J ends lost 1 base and 2 bases respectively, with 7 bases between them.

The chain employs TRBV6-5 and TRBJ2-5; the D is unclear. There are 15 residues in the CDR3. Germline assignment: CDR1 MNHEY and CDR2 SVGAGI. V was trimmed by 5 bases and J by 4 bases, leaving 17 bases between them. The CDR3 DNA is TGTGCCAGCAGTCCGACTCCATTCGGCACAGAGACCCAGTACTTC. This encodes CASSPTPFGTETQYF.